A single sample is the source of the 27 T cell receptor beta chains below, sequenced in a study of T cell responses to AZD1222 COVID-19 vaccine. Produced via immunoSEQ multiplex PCR; TCRdb's table is partial and in-frame only. The sample consists of approximately 150,000 clones, approximately 93% of them appearing once. Sequenced material: peripheral blood, taken on day 0 of AZD1222 vaccination. These receptors were taken from an adult in good health.

The rearrangement links TRBV4-1 to TRBJ2-1; D is perhaps TRBD1 or TRBD2 (6 bases each). Germline loops: CDR1 MGHRA, CDR2 YSYEKL. Between the trimmed V and J ends, which lost 3 bases and 4 bases, there was a span of 16 bases. The CDR3 is 16 amino acids. The CDR3 spells CASSQGWGARYNEQFF. CDR3 nucleotides: TGCGCCAGCAGCCAGGGTTGGGGGGCGAGGTACAATGAGCAGTTCTTC.

CDR3 amino acids: CASSPGLPLGYTF. The CDR3 nucleotides are TGTGCCAGCAGCCCGGGACTTCCGTTGGGCTACACCTTC. This chain links TRBV11-2 with TRBJ1-2, with a weak D call TRBD1 (5 bases). The CDR3 sequence is 13 residues long. The germline V gene has CDR1 SGHAT and CDR2 FQNNGV. Trimming shortened V by 5 bases and J by 8 bases, and 15 bases separated the two germline ends.

The chain has TRBV5-1 and TRBJ1-5; D is ambiguous. The CDR3 runs to 15 residues. CDR1 is SGHRS and CDR2 is YFSETQ in the germline V gene. Trimming shortened V by 2 bases and J by 4 bases, and 13 bases separated the two germline ends. CDR3 protein: CASSFGPESNQPQHF. Here the CDR3 DNA reads TGCGCCAGCAGCTTTGGTCCTGAGAGTAATCAGCCCCAGCATTTT.

The chain carries TRBV5-5 and TRBJ1-2; a weak D match, TRBD1 (5 bases). CDR1 is SGHKS and CDR2 is YYEKEE in the germline V gene (reference sequence). This CDR3 comprises 17 residues. V dropped 4 bases and J dropped 4 bases, with 23 bases sitting between them. CDR3 residues: CASSPRGAGRVGYGYTF. The CDR3 DNA follows: TGTGCCAGCAGCCCCCGTGGGGCGGGGAGGGTAGGCTATGGCTACACCTTC.

This rearrangement joins TRBV5-4 to TRBJ2-7, with 9 bases matching TRBD1. The CDR3 has 15 amino acids. Unmatched junction bases numbered 7, after V lost 3 bases and J lost 3 bases. The germline V gene has CDR1 SGHNT and CDR2 YYREEE (reference sequence). CDR3 region: CASSSGGTGNYEQYF. The DNA for the CDR3 is TGTGCCAGCAGCTCCGGCGGGACAGGGAACTACGAGCAGTACTTC.

The chain is built from TRBV6-2 or TRBV6-3 and TRBJ2-2; weak D call: TRBD1 (6 bases). The V gene's germline CDR1 is MNHEY and CDR2 SVGEGT. V shed 4 bases and J shed 5 bases, with 11 bases lying between them. The CDR3 has 14 residues. DNA of the CDR3: TGTGCCAGCAGTTTACTCACAGGGACCGGGGAGCTGTTTTTT. Protein product: CASSLLTGTGELFF.

The chain is built from TRBV4-2 and TRBJ2-2; D uncertain. The germline V gene encodes CDR1 LGHNA and CDR2 YNFKEQ. CDR3 size: 17 residues. With 0 bases removed from V and 4 bases from J, the gap between germline ends came to 15 bases. DNA for the CDR3: TGTGCCAGCAGCCAAGAGGACGCGTGGAGTGTCACCGGGGAGCTGTTTTTT. It codes for CASSQEDAWSVTGELFF.

This clone was seen just once. This rearrangement joins TRBV21-1 to TRBJ1-6; the D call in the table, TRBD1, was not verified against the DNA. TRBV21-1 is classified as a pseudogene. There are 15 residues in the CDR3. The CDR3 spells CASSIIQTYNSPLHF. As DNA, the CDR3 is TGTGCCAGCAGCATAATACAGACGTATAATTCACCCCTCCACTTT.

The chain joins TRBV5-1 to TRBJ2-1, with a possible D match to TRBD1 (6 bases). Trimming removed 4 bases at V and 9 bases at J, with 17 bases between. Looked up from germline, CDR1 is SGHRS and CDR2 is YFSETQ. This CDR3 spans 14 amino acids. The CDR3 coding sequence is TGCGCCAGCAGCCCCTCCGCAGGGGTTGGTGAGCAGTTCTTC. Translated, it gives CASSPSAGVGEQFF.

The chain recombines TRBV3-1 (or the pseudogene TRBV3-2) with TRBJ2-2, with 8 bases identical to TRBD2. Germline lookup yields CDR1 LGHDT and CDR2 YNNKEL (reference sequence). Losses at the gene ends were 2 bases for V and 5 bases for J; bases not matched to a gene: 10. The CDR3 loop spans 17 amino acids. CDR3 loop: CASSQRLFGGGTGELFF. CDR3 DNA: TGTGCCAGCAGCCAAAGACTTTTTGGCGGGGGGACCGGGGAGCTGTTTTTT.

The chain combines TRBV11-2 with TRBJ2-3, with D hard to call. The CDR3 is 13 residues long. Germline CDR1 is SGHAT and CDR2 is FQNNGV. Trimming cost V 1 base and J 4 bases, with 6 bases left between them. CDR3 DNA: TGTGCCAGCAGCTTAGTTGGGTCAGATACGCAGTATTTT. It is translated as CASSLVGSDTQYF.

Remarks on this clone: At the DNA level, this CDR3 is encoded by other sequences in the same sample as well. The CDR3: CASSEQGNTEAFF. The CDR3 nucleotides read TGTGCCAGCAGTGAACAGGGGAACACTGAAGCTTTCTTT. The chain has TRBV2 and TRBJ1-1, with D perhaps matching TRBD1 (5 bases). The germline V and J ends were trimmed by 2 bases and 1 base, with 5 bases remaining between them. CDR1 SNHLY and CDR2 FYNNEI come from the germline V gene. The CDR3 extends over 13 amino acids.

The V and J genes are TRBV27 and TRBJ2-7; 8 bases are a match to TRBD2. The V and J ends lost 6 bases and 9 bases, in that order; junction bases with no gene match: 13. This CDR3 comprises 14 residues. From germline, CDR1 is MNHEY and CDR2 SMNVEV (reference sequence). The CDR3, as DNA: TGTGCCAGCAGGTTACGACCACACGGGAGGGTGCAGTACTTC. Amino acids: CASRLRPHGRVQYF.

This chain joins TRBV12-5 and TRBJ2-5; 8 bases match TRBD1. The CDR3 length is 17 residues. V dropped 6 bases and J dropped 2; count of bases not matched to a gene: 14. The germline gives CDR1 LGHNT, CDR2 FRNRAP. CDR3 sequence: CASGSRRPGQEQETQYF. The CDR3 DNA reads as TGTGCTAGTGGCTCGCGCAGACCGGGACAGGAACAAGAGACCCAGTACTTC.

This chain uses TRBV5-1 with TRBJ2-7; 8 bases line up with TRBD1. V lost 3 bases to trimming and J lost 3 bases; unmatched junction nucleotides: 5. CDR1 SGHRS and CDR2 YFSETQ come from the germline V gene. CDR3 length: 14 amino acids. The CDR3 reads CASSSQGAVYEQYF. CDR3 DNA: TGCGCCAGCAGCTCTCAGGGGGCTGTCTACGAGCAGTACTTC.

V gene TRBV9 combines with J gene TRBJ1-1; D might be TRBD1 (5 bases). V was cut by 1 base and J by 4 bases, with 14 bases left in between. From germline, CDR1 is SGDLS and CDR2 YYNGEE. The CDR3 contains 15 residues. For the CDR3, the DNA is TGTGCCAGCAGCGTATCCGGGACCGGAAGCACTGAAGCTTTCTTT. It specifies CASSVSGTGSTEAFF. Variable domain in full (rest from reference TRBV9 and TRBJ1-1): DSGVTQTPKHLITATGQRVTLRCSPRSGDLSVYWYQQSLDQGLQFLIQYYNGEERAKGNILERFSAQQFPDLHSELNLSSLELGDSALYFCASSVSGTGSTEAFFGQGTRLTVV.

This sequence joins TRBV5-1 and TRBJ1-1; TRBD1 agrees at 8 bases. Germline CDR1 reads SGHRS; CDR2 reads YFSETQ. V trimming: 3 bases; J trimming: 6 bases; junction bases outside the gene matches: 7. This CDR3 is 14 amino acids long. This CDR3 is CASSSGQGGSEAFF. The CDR3 nucleotides read TGCGCCAGCAGCTCAGGACAGGGCGGATCTGAAGCTTTCTTT.

The V gene is TRBV5-1, the J gene TRBJ2-1; D is perhaps TRBD2 (7 bases). V was trimmed by 4 bases and J by 7 bases, leaving 21 bases between them. The CDR3 is 16 amino acids. Germline CDR1 reads SGHRS; CDR2 reads YFSETQ. The CDR3 DNA follows: TGCGCCAGCAGCCCCTACTATGGGGGGGCGGAGAATGAGCAGTTCTTC. Encoded protein: CASSPYYGGAENEQFF.

The chain uses TRBV10-2 and TRBJ2-1, with 8 bases lining up with TRBD2. J was trimmed by 3 bases and V by 2 bases; bases with no gene match: 0. Germline V gene lookup returns CDR1 WSHSY and CDR2 SAAADI. The CDR3 loop spans 14 amino acids. This chain's CDR3 is CASSETSGYNEQFF. Here the CDR3 DNA reads TGCGCCAGCAGTGAGACTAGCGGCTACAATGAGCAGTTCTTC.

The CDR3 sequence is CASGPRGLQPQHF. The CDR3 coding sequence is TGTGCCAGCGGCCCCAGGGGGCTTCAGCCCCAGCATTTT. The chain employs TRBV27 and TRBJ1-5; the match to TRBD1 covers 8 bases. CDR1 is MNHEY and CDR2 is SMNVEV in the germline V gene (reference sequence). Unmatched junction bases numbered 6, after V lost 8 bases and J lost 6 bases. This CDR3 is built from 13 residues.

The chain links TRBV11-2 to TRBJ2-3; TRBD1 agrees at 7 bases. V dropped 5 bases and J dropped 15; count of bases not matched to a gene: 8. CDR3 length: 11 amino acids. Germline loops: CDR1 SGHAT, CDR2 FQNNGV. The CDR3 is CASSRQGPTYF. The CDR3 nucleotides read TGTGCCAGCAGCCGACAGGGCCCGACCTATTTT.

The chain has TRBV12-3 or TRBV12-4 and TRBJ1-2; D ambiguous. V was clipped by 6 bases and J by 8 bases, with 10 bases between them. The CDR3 loop spans 11 amino acids. In DNA, the CDR3 is TGTGCCAGCAGACAATTTGGAGGCTACACCTTC. Translation gives CASRQFGGYTF.

The V and J genes are TRBV28 and TRBJ1-3; unclear D gene. The V and J ends lost 2 bases and 2 bases respectively, with 7 bases between them. This CDR3 has 14 amino acids. Germline CDR1 reads MDHEN; CDR2 reads SYDVKM. The CDR3 DNA follows: TGTGCCAGCAGTTTAAGCCTTGCTGGAAACACCATATATTTT. Translated, it gives CASSLSLAGNTIYF.

This rearrangement joins TRBV7-2 to TRBJ1-2; D is perhaps TRBD1 (6 bases). Germline V gene lookup returns CDR1 SGHTA and CDR2 FQGNSA. V lost 7 bases and J lost 4, with 22 bases in between. The CDR3 contains 16 residues. The CDR3 loop reads CASITSPGEIGYGYTF. The CDR3 coding sequence is TGTGCCAGCATCACTAGCCCAGGGGAAATAGGCTATGGCTACACCTTC.

The rearrangement links TRBV19 to TRBJ2-2; no clear D. V shed 6 bases and J shed 0 bases, with 8 bases lying between them. This CDR3 is 14 amino acids long. Germline values: CDR1 LNHDA, CDR2 SQIVND (reference sequence). Written as DNA, the CDR3 is TGTGCCAGTAGGATTGAAGCGAACACCGGGGAGCTGTTTTTT. Amino acids: CASRIEANTGELFF.

V is TRBV5-1 and J is TRBJ2-3; D remains ambiguous. The germline V gene has CDR1 SGHRS and CDR2 YFSETQ. Between the trimmed V and J ends, which lost 4 bases and 2 bases, there was a span of 2 bases. The CDR3 totals 11 residues. Written as DNA, the CDR3 is TGCGCCAGCAGCGACACAGATACGCAGTATTTT. As protein: CASSDTDTQYF.

Remarks on this clone: An end of the junction does not agree with germline; a read error may underlie this. J is TRBJ1-1 and V is TRBV11-2; D possibly corresponds to TRBD1 (6 bases). The CDR3 contains 14 residues. Germline assignment: CDR1 SGHAT and CDR2 FQNNGV. CDR3 amino acids: CASSLAGVPVTSPF. In nucleotides, the CDR3 is TGTGCCAGCAGCTTAGCAGGGGTCCCCGTTACTAGTCCCTTT. The full variable domain, with the rest looked up from reference TRBV11-2 and TRBJ1-1, is EAGVAQSPRYKIIEKRQSVAFWCNPISGHATLYWYQQILGQGPKLLIQFQNNGVVDDSQLPKDRFSAERLKGVDSTLKIQPAKLEDSAVYLCASSLAGVPVTSPFGQGTRLTVV.